Shown below are 2 T cell receptor beta chains from a single sample sequenced in a study of PD-L1 blockade in urothelial cancer. Profiling relied on immunoSEQ multiplex PCR, and the TCRdb table lists in-frame clones only, not all of them. Here the sample spans 75,000 to 90,000 clones, roughly 82% being singletons. The source material was PBMCs, sampled around atezolizumab (anti-PD-L1) treatment. These receptors all come from a man aged 65 to 79 with urothelial cancer.

The V call is TRBV19, the J call TRBJ1-6; no clear D. Germline V gene lookup returns CDR1 LNHDA and CDR2 SQIVND (reference sequence). The CDR3 extends over 15 amino acids. Trimming removed 1 base at V and 8 bases at J, with 12 bases between. Here the CDR3 reads CASSIGAIVDSPLHF. In nucleotides, the CDR3 is TGTGCCAGTAGTATAGGGGCGATCGTGGATTCACCCCTCCACTTT. The full variable domain, completed using reference TRBV19 and TRBJ1-6, is DGGITQSPKYLFRKEGQNVTLSCEQNLNHDAMYWYRQDPGQGLRLIYYSQIVNDFQKGDIAEGYSVSREKKESFPLTVTSAQKNPTAFYLCASSIGAIVDSPLHFGNGTRLTVT.

The genes are TRBV7-2 and TRBJ1-1; no firm D call. V lost 1 base to trimming and J lost 6 bases, with 6 bases between them. CDR3 size: 12 residues. Germline V gene data show CDR1 as SGHTA and CDR2 as FQGNSA. The chain's CDR3 is CASSLVSSEAFF. The CDR3 DNA is TGTGCCAGCAGCTTAGTTTCGTCTGAAGCTTTCTTT.